This is a list of T cell receptor beta chains from one sample in a study of cytotoxic CD8 clonotypes in ibrutinib-treated CLL. Sequencing used immunoSEQ multiplex PCR; TCRdb keeps in-frame clones, though not all of them. The data contain about 160,000 clones, 70% to 90% of them singletons. The sample here was PBMCs, taken at disease progression, from a patient treated with ibrutinib. These receptors all come from a human donor with chronic lymphocytic leukemia. Both conserved end residues are part of each CDR3. Each record gives: J gene, V gene, clone size, CDR3 protein. Where a row states a size, it is once, few, many or the class of an expanded clone; other rows omit it.

TRBJ2-4,TRBV29-1,.,CSAVPGGLGENIQYF
TRBJ2-2,TRBV7-3,.,CASSPGTLANTGELFF
TRBJ2-7,TRBV27,.,CASSFRQGSYEQYF
TRBJ2-2,TRBV5-1,.,CASSPPTSGRTGELFF
TRBJ2-7,TRBV4-3,once,CASSQDRDLYEQYF
TRBJ2-7,TRBV11-2,.,CASSIGRSGRVHEQYF
TRBJ2-3,TRBV11-3,.,CASKPRGTDTQYF
TRBJ2-1,TRBV7-9,.,CASSFRTSDYNEQFF
TRBJ1-1,TRBV9,.,CASSPGPNQKMNTEAFF
TRBJ1-2,TRBV6-6,.,CASSYRRPNYGYTF
TRBJ2-2,TRBV5-5,once,CASSRTGAANTGELFF
TRBJ2-1,TRBV6-1,.,CASSEFRNNEQFF
TRBJ2-7,TRBV10-3,.,CAISGRQGDEQYF
TRBJ2-2,TRBV10-3,.,CAISESTDRAGTGELFF
TRBJ2-7,TRBV18,.,CASSPRPGQGPHFYEQYF